This entry lists 28 T cell receptor beta chains sequenced from one sample in a study of CD8 T cells in Susac syndrome. The authors reverse transcribed roughly 0.5 to 1 ug RNA with random hexamers. MiXCR was run by TCRdb on the immunoSEQ multiplex PCR reads, yielding one entry per CDR3 protein. The sample yields a few hundred thousand distinct CDR3 sequences, around 93% seen once. The sequenced sample consisted of CD4+ T cells from PBMCs. These receptors came from a human donor with multiple sclerosis.

The chain uses TRBV4-1 and TRBJ2-7; TRBD1 matches at 7 bases. Germline CDR1 is MGHRA and CDR2 is YSYEKL. J was trimmed by 1 base and V by 2 bases; bases with no gene match: 2. This CDR3 is built from 14 residues. In DNA form, the CDR3 reads TGCGCCAGCAGCCAACCGGGACAGTCCTACGAGCAGTACTTC. Amino acid sequence: CASSQPGQSYEQYF.

This clonotype was counted only a few times. This chain joins TRBV6-6 and TRBJ2-7, with TRBD1 matching 8 bases. Germline V gene sequence: CDR1 MNHNY, CDR2 SVGAGI (reference sequence). V lost 6 bases and J lost 3; bases outside the gene matches: 10. The CDR3 has 15 amino acids. The CDR3 sequence is CASRLPRTGSYEQYF. CDR3 sequence (DNA): TGTGCCAGCAGGCTGCCTCGGACAGGGAGCTACGAGCAGTACTTC.

This chain uses TRBV30 with TRBJ1-5; 8 positions match TRBD1. Trimming took 5 bases from V and 4 from J; bases not matched to a gene: 4. The germline V gene encodes CDR1 GTSNPN and CDR2 SVGIG (reference sequence). The CDR3 sequence is 13 residues long. The CDR3 reads CAWGQGNNQPQHF. CDR3 in DNA: TGTGCCTGGGGACAGGGTAATAATCAGCCCCAGCATTTT.

V is TRBV4-2 and J is TRBJ1-4; D is undetermined. This CDR3 has 16 residues. The germline V gene has CDR1 LGHNA and CDR2 YNFKEQ. Trimming removed 3 bases from V and 8 bases from J, with 19 bases in between. CDR3 sequence reads: CASSQRGRSEEEKLFF. The CDR3 bases are TGTGCCAGCAGCCAGCGCGGACGGAGCGAGGAAGAAAAACTGTTTTTT.

The chain links TRBV5-1 to TRBJ1-1; a possible D gene is TRBD1 (5 bases). V lost 3 bases, J lost 4 bases, and 7 bases lay in between. This CDR3 comprises 12 residues. Germline V gene data show CDR1 as SGHRS and CDR2 as YFSETQ. The CDR3 spells CASSYDSTEAFF. In DNA form, the CDR3 reads TGCGCCAGCAGCTACGACAGCACTGAAGCTTTCTTT.

The chain uses TRBV27 and TRBJ1-2, with D possibly TRBD1 on 5 matching bases. The germline V gene encodes CDR1 MNHEY and CDR2 SMNVEV (reference sequence). V shed 5 bases and J shed 7 bases, with 11 bases lying between them. This CDR3 spans 12 amino acids. This CDR3 is CASSKTGTGYTF. The CDR3 DNA sequence: TGTGCCAGCAGTAAAACCGGGACTGGCTACACCTTC.

This chain links TRBV4-2 with TRBJ2-1, with 12 positions matching TRBD2. The CDR3 is 19 residues long. Germline V lookup: CDR1 LGHNA, CDR2 YNFKEQ. V lost 1 base, J lost 6 bases, and 13 bases stayed unmatched. The CDR3 DNA reads TGTGCCAGCAGCCAAGGGGAGGTAGGACTAGCGGGGATCAGCAATGAGCAGTTCTTC. It translates to CASSQGEVGLAGISNEQFF.

V is TRBV12-3 or TRBV12-4 and J is TRBJ1-2; TRBD1 agrees at 8 bases. With 4 bases clipped from V and 8 bases from J, the junction kept 9 bases outside the gene matches. The CDR3 runs 14 residues. CDR3 sequence reads: CASSSAAQGGGYTF. The CDR3 nucleotides are TGTGCCAGCAGTTCCGCTGCACAGGGGGGCGGCTACACCTTC.

This chain connects TRBV5-6 to TRBJ1-1; the D is unclear. There are 14 residues in the CDR3. Trimming left V 3 bases short and J 7 bases short, with 16 bases between. Germline V lookup: CDR1 SGHDT, CDR2 YYEEEE. This CDR3 is CASSSPGLPHEAFF. As DNA, the CDR3 is TGTGCCAGCAGCTCCCCGGGCCTGCCCCATGAAGCTTTCTTT.

This chain uses TRBV29-1 with TRBJ2-7; D is perhaps TRBD1 (5 bases). The CDR3 is 12 residues long. The germline V and J ends were trimmed by 6 bases and 3 bases, with 12 bases remaining between them. Germline lookup yields CDR1 SQVTM and CDR2 ANQGSEA. Written as DNA, the CDR3 is TGCAGCGTCCTCTTTGACAGCTACGAGCAGTACTTC. The encoded protein is CSVLFDSYEQYF.

J is TRBJ2-5 and V is TRBV20-1; 13 nucleotides align to TRBD2. Germline-derived CDR1 and CDR2 are DFQATT and SNEGSKA (reference sequence). Unmatched junction bases numbered 8, after V lost 3 bases and J lost 4 bases. The CDR3 loop spans 16 amino acids. CDR3 in DNA: TGCAGTGCTAGTCGACTAGCGGGGGGATTGGGAGAGACCCAGTACTTC. Translated: CSASRLAGGLGETQYF.

The rearrangement uses TRBV7-2 and TRBJ2-2, with D unresolved. V was shortened by 5 bases and J by 4 bases, with 17 bases between the two germline ends. Germline loops: CDR1 SGHTA, CDR2 FQGNSA. This CDR3 has 16 residues. The CDR3 loop reads CASSQTAGSVTGELFF. The CDR3 region has the DNA TGTGCCAGCAGCCAAACCGCAGGAAGTGTCACCGGGGAGCTGTTTTTT.

The gene calls are TRBV5-1 and TRBJ1-1; D ambiguous. The CDR3 has 15 residues. The germline V and J ends were trimmed by 2 bases and 1 base, with 12 bases remaining between them. Per the germline V gene, CDR1 is SGHRS and CDR2 is YFSETQ. The CDR3 bases are TGCGCCAGCAGCTTACCACTTGAGGGGAACACTGAAGCTTTCTTT. This codes for CASSLPLEGNTEAFF.

The rearrangement uses TRBV1 and TRBJ2-7; TRBD1 was called by the table and not checked on the DNA. TRBV1 is noted as a pseudogene. The CDR3 covers 17 residues. The CDR3 coding sequence is TGCACCAGCAGCCCCCTGGGGGGGACAGGTTTTACCTACGAGCAGTACGTC. It encodes CTSSPLGGTGFTYEQYV.

The gene calls are TRBV28 and TRBJ2-1, with D unclear. CDR1 is MDHEN, CDR2 SYDVKM, per germline. CDR3 length: 14 residues. Deletions cut 6 bases from V and 8 bases from J, with 17 bases between. The chain's CDR3 is CASRQNLPGDEQFF. The CDR3 DNA follows: TGTGCCAGCAGGCAAAACCTCCCTGGGGATGAGCAGTTCTTC. The whole variable domain, remainder taken from reference TRBV28 and TRBJ2-1, is DVKVTQSSRYLVKRTGEKVFLECVQDMDHENMFWYRQDPGLGLRLIYFSYDVKMKEKGDIPEGYSVSREKKERFSLILESASTNQTSMYLCASRQNLPGDEQFFGPGTRLTVL.

The rearrangement joins TRBV4-2 to TRBJ1-2; D unresolved. The CDR3 loop spans 17 amino acids. Trimming took off 4 bases at V and 4 bases at J, with 22 bases between the two ends. CDR1 LGHNA and CDR2 YNFKEQ come from the germline V gene. The CDR3 reads CASSRFPGLREGYGYTF. The CDR3 bases are TGTGCCAGCAGCCGATTTCCCGGCCTTCGGGAGGGCTATGGCTACACCTTC.

The J gene is TRBJ1-1, the V gene TRBV3-1; D perhaps matches TRBD1 (5 bases). The CDR3 loop spans 18 amino acids. Trimming cost V 4 bases and J 0 bases, with 21 bases left between them. The V gene's germline CDR1 is LGHDT and CDR2 YNNKEL (reference sequence). In DNA form, the CDR3 reads TGTGCCAGCAGCCCTCAAACGGGGGACCCTCGTATGAACACTGAAGCTTTCTTT. Residues: CASSPQTGDPRMNTEAFF.

The chain is built from TRBV14 and TRBJ2-2; maybe TRBD1 (6 bases). Germline CDR1 reads SGHDN; CDR2 reads FVKESK. The ends were cut back, 6 bases at V and 4 bases at J, with 9 bases in the middle. The length of the CDR3 is 13 residues. CDR3 in amino acids: CASRIGGTGELFF. CDR3 DNA: TGTGCCAGCAGGATAGGGGGCACCGGGGAGCTGTTTTTT.

The rearrangement joins TRBV28 to TRBJ2-4; no clear D gene. Germline CDR1 and CDR2: MDHEN and SYDVKM. This CDR3 spans 16 amino acids. V lost 3 bases and J lost 0, with 12 bases in between. The CDR3 coding sequence is TGTGCCAGCAGTTTGGGCCCGCAACTAGCCAAAAACATTCAGTACTTC. Translation: CASSLGPQLAKNIQYF.

The rearrangement uses TRBV6-4 and TRBJ1-2, with D possibly matching TRBD1 (5 bases). The CDR3 loop spans 15 amino acids. From germline, CDR1 is MRHNA and CDR2 SNTAGT. V lost 5 bases, J lost 7 bases, and 20 bases lay in between. CDR3 residues: CASSPQGQRVLGYTF. In DNA form, the CDR3 reads TGTGCCAGCAGTCCGCAGGGCCAGAGGGTCCTTGGCTACACCTTC.

The chain has TRBV4-2 and TRBJ2-2; 10 bases map to TRBD2. The CDR3 spans 18 residues. V was pared by 0 bases and J by 3 bases, with 7 bases of the junction left unmatched. Germline CDR1 is LGHNA and CDR2 is YNFKEQ. CDR3 residues: CASSQDTQAGGDTGELFF. CDR3 bases: TGTGCCAGCAGCCAAGATACCCAAGCGGGAGGGGACACCGGGGAGCTGTTTTTT.

The chain uses TRBV6-4 and TRBJ2-2; D is unclear. V lost 7 bases to trimming and J lost 4 bases, with 28 bases between them. Germline V CDR1 and CDR2: MRHNA, SNTAGT. The CDR3 contains 19 residues. The CDR3, as DNA: TGTGCCAGCATCTCCCATGTTTGGCGCCAAAATTGGAGCACCGGGGAGCTGTTTTTT. Protein product: CASISHVWRQNWSTGELFF.

This rearrangement joins TRBV24-1 to TRBJ2-2; D uncertain. Looked up from germline, CDR1 is KGHDR and CDR2 is SFDVKD. Trimming removed 6 bases from V and 4 bases from J, with 8 bases in between. The CDR3 is 13 residues long. CDR3 sequence (DNA): TGTGCCACCAGTCAGTCTTTCACCGGGGAGCTGTTTTTT. Its translation is CATSQSFTGELFF.

CDR3 region: CASSRGGGNGANVLTF. CDR3 sequence (DNA): TGTGCCAGCAGCCGAGGGGGGGGAAATGGGGCCAACGTCCTGACTTTC. The chain is built from TRBV4-2 and TRBJ2-6, with a possible D match to TRBD2 (7 bases). This CDR3 region has 16 residues. V lost 4 bases and J lost 3, with 13 bases in between. Germline V CDR1 and CDR2: LGHNA, YNFKEQ.

This chain uses TRBV19 with TRBJ1-5; D unresolved. V lost 6 bases to trimming and J lost 9 bases, with 15 bases between them. CDR3 length: 13 amino acids. Germline V lookup: CDR1 LNHDA, CDR2 SQIVND (reference sequence). The CDR3 loop reads CASRGGSVSPQHF. The CDR3 bases are TGTGCCAGTAGGGGCGGGTCGGTCTCGCCCCAGCATTTT.

The CDR3 is CASSVSGGTEAFF. In DNA, the CDR3 is TGTGCCAGCAGCGTATCAGGGGGTACTGAAGCTTTCTTT. The chain couples TRBV7-9 to TRBJ1-1; 7 bases fit TRBD1. J gave up 5 bases and V 5 bases, and 5 bases lay outside the gene matches. This CDR3 comprises 13 residues. The V gene's germline CDR1 is SEHNR and CDR2 FQNEAQ (reference sequence).

The V gene is TRBV29-1, the J gene TRBJ2-1, with 9 bases that match TRBD1. V was pared by 7 bases and J by 7 bases, with 5 bases of the junction left unmatched. In germline, CDR1 is SQVTM, CDR2 ANQGSEA. This CDR3 has 12 residues. The CDR3 here is CSAGGTGNEQFF. Here the CDR3 DNA reads TGCAGCGCTGGGGGGACAGGGAATGAGCAGTTCTTC.

The chain employs TRBV19 and TRBJ1-5, with 7 bases matching TRBD1. The germline gives CDR1 LNHDA, CDR2 SQIVND (reference sequence). The CDR3 contains 15 residues. V lost 6 bases, J lost 4 bases, and 9 bases stayed unmatched. This chain's CDR3 is CASSPTSRGNQPQHF. CDR3 sequence (DNA): TGTGCCAGTAGCCCCACGAGCAGGGGGAATCAGCCCCAGCATTTT.